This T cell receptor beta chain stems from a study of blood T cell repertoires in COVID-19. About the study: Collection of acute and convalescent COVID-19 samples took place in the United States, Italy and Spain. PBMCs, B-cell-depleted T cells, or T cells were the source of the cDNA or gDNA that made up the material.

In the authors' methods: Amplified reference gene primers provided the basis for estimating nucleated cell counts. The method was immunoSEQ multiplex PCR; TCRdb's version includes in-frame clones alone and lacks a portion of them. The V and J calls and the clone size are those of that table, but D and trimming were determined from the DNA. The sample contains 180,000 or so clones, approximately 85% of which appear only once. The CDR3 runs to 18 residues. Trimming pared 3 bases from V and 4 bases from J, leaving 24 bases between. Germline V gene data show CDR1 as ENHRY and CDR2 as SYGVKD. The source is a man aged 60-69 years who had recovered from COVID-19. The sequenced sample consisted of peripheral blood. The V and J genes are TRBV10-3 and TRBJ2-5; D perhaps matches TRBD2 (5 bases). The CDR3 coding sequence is TGTGCCATCAGTGATCCGGGTCTGAGTAATTGGACTGGAGAGACCCAGTACTTC. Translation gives CAISDPGLSNWTGETQYF.